The next 2 T cell receptor beta chains were all read from a single sample in a study of blood T cell repertoires in COVID-19. Repertoires were generated with immunoSEQ multiplex PCR, while TCRdb's copy carries only in-frame clones and drops some. The table lists just under 350,000 clones, more than 75% of them singletons. The sample comprised peripheral blood. The receptor set was obtained from a woman in her 50s with COVID-19, enrolled during active disease.

CDR3 amino acids: CASSQNRQDSTDTQYF. Here the CDR3 DNA reads TGTGCCAGCTCACAGAACCGACAGGACAGCACAGATACGCAGTATTTT. The V and J genes are TRBV18 and TRBJ2-3, with D perhaps matching TRBD1 (6 bases). The CDR3 covers 16 residues. Germline V gene data show CDR1 as KGHSH and CDR2 as LQKENI. V lost 4 bases to trimming and J lost 0 bases, with 14 bases between them.

The CDR3 is CASSILALPVYEQYF. Written as DNA, the CDR3 is TGTGCCAGTAGTATACTAGCCCTTCCAGTGTACGAGCAGTACTTC. The rearrangement links TRBV19 to TRBJ2-7, with D possibly matching TRBD2 (5 bases). Trimming cost V 2 bases and J 4 bases, with 15 bases left between them. The CDR3 sequence is 15 residues long. The germline V gene has CDR1 LNHDA and CDR2 SQIVND (reference sequence).